This TCR beta chain was sequenced for a study of shared clonotypes between healthy human individuals. The study's findings and limits: Large sequencing depth failed to make sorted-subset sequencing complete, rarefaction showed.

Deep-level running was used for the assay. Only in-frame clones appear in the TCRdb table, and some are missing; sequencing was by immunoSEQ multiplex PCR. The data show fewer than 400,000 clones, approximately 79% seen once. In regard to this clone: Its cognate antigen is unknown.

With V trimmed by 6 bases and J by 2 bases, 11 bases remained unmatched. The V gene's germline CDR1 is SGHRS and CDR2 YFSETQ. CDR3 length equals 15 residues. Sequencing was performed on memory CD4+ T cells sorted from blood. Specified subset: CD45RA-negative fraction. The gene calls are TRBV5-1 and TRBJ2-7, with TRBD2 matching 7 bases. This clonotype was sampled from a man aged 25 to 40 in good health. The CDR3 loop is CASKYSASGTYEQYF. CDR3 DNA sequence: TGCGCCAGCAAATATTCGGCTAGCGGCACCTACGAGCAGTACTTC.